Only a few counts were recorded for the clone carrying this T cell receptor beta chain. Its target is not known. Every bit of the isolated RNA underwent reverse transcription, so sequencing read expressed TCRB transcripts. Sequenced naive, central memory and regulatory T cell samples produced an average of about 3.7 million reads. Here immunoSEQ multiplex PCR was the method, and the copy in TCRdb shows in-frame clones only, minus some. The sample lists approximately 170,000 clones, around 8% seen once, with about 1% in the top ten. This specimen belongs to a study of beta chain features in type 1 diabetes. General observations from the study: When Type 1 diabetes patients were examined, their TCRB CDR3s proved moderately but significantly shorter in all four CD4+ subsets.

CDR1 is SGHRS and CDR2 is YFSETQ in the germline V gene. The CDR3 is 13 residues long. V was cut by 3 bases and J by 2 bases, with 8 bases left in between. This TCR was recovered from a woman between 40 and 50 years old with type 1 diabetes. J is TRBJ1-1 and V is TRBV5-1; TRBD1 might be the D (6 bases). Source material: central memory CD4+ T cells from blood. The CDR3 DNA sequence: TGCGCCAGCAGCTGGGACACCAACACTGAAGCTTTCTTT. This gives the protein CASSWDTNTEAFF.